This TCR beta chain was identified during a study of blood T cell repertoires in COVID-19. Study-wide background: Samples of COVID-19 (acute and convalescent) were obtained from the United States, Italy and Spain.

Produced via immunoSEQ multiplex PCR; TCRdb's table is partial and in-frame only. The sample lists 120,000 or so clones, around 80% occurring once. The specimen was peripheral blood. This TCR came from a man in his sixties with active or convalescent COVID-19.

In DNA form, the CDR3 reads TGTGCCTGGAAAATACAGGGGACTTCCACTGAAGCTTTCTTT. Its protein product is CAWKIQGTSTEAFF. This sequence joins TRBV30 and TRBJ1-1; TRBD1 matches 7 bases. Germline assignment: CDR1 GTSNPN and CDR2 SVGIG (reference sequence). CDR3 length: 14 residues. V lost 4 bases, J lost 4 bases, and 9 bases stayed unmatched.